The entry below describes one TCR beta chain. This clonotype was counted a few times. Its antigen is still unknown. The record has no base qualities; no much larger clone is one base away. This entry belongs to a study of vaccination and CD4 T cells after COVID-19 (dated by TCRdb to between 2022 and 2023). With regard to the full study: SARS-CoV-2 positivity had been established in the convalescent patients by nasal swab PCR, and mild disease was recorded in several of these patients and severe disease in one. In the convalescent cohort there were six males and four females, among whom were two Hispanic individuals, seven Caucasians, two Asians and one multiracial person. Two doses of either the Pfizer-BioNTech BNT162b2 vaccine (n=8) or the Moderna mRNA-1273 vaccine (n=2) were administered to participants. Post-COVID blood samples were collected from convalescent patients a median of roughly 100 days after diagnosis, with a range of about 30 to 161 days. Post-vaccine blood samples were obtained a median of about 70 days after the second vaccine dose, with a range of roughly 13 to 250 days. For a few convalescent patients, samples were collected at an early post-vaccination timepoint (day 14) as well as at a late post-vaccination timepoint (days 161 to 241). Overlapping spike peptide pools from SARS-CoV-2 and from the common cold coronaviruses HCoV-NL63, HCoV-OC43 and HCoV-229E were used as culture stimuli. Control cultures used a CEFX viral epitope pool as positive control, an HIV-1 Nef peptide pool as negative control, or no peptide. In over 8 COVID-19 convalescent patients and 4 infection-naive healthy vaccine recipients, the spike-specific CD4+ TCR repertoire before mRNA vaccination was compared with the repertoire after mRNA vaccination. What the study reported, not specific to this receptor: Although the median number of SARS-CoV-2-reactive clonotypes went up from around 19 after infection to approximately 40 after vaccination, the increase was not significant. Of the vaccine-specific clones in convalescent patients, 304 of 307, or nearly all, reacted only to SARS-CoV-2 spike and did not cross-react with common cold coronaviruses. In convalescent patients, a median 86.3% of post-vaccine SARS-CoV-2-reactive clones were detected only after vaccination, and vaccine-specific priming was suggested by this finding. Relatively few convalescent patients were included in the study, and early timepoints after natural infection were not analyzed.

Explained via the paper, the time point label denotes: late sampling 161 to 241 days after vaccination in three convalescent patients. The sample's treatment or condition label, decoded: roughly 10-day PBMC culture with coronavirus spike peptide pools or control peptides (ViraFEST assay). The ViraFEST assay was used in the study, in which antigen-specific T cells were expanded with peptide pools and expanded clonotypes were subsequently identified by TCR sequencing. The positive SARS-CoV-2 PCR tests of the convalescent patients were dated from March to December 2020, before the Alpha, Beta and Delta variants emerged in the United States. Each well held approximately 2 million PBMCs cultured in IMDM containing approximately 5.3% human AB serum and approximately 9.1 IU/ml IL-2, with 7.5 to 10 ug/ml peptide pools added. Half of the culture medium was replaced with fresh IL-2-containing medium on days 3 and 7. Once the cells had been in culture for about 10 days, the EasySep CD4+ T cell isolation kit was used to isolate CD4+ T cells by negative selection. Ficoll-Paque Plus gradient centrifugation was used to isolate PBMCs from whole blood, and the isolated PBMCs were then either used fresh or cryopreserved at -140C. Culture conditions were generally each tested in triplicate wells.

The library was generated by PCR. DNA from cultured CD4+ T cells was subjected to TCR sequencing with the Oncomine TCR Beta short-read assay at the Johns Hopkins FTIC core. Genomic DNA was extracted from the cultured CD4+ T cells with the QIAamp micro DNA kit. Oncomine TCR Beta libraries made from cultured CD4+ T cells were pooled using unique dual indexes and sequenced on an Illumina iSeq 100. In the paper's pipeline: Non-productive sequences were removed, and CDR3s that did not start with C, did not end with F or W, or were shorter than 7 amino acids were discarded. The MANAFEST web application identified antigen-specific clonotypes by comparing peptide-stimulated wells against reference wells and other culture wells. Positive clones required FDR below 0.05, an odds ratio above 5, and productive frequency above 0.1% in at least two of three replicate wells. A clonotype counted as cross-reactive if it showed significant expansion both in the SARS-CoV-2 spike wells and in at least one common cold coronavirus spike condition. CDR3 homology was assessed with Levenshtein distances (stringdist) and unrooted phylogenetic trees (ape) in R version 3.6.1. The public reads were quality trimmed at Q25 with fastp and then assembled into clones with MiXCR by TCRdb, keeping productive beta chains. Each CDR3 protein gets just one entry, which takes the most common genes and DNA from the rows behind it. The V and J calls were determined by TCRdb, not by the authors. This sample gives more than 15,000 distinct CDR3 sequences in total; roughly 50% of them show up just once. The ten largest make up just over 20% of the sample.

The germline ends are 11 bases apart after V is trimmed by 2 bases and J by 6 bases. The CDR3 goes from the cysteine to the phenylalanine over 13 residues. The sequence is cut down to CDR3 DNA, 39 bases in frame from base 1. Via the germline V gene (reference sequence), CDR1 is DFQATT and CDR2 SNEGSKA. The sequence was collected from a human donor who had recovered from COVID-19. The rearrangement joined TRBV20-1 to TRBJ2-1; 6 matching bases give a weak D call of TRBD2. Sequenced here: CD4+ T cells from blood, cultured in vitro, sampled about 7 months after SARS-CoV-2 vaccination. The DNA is TGCAGTGCTAGAATCGGGAGCGGCAATGAGCAGTTCTTC. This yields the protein CSARIGSGNEQFF.